A selection of T cell receptor beta chains follows, all from one sample in a study of OX40 agonist ivuxolimab in advanced cancers. Produced via immunoSEQ multiplex PCR; TCRdb's table is partial and in-frame only. This table holds approximately 44,000 clones, roughly nine tenths found once. The sample in question was CD4+ or CD8+ T cells sorted from blood, obtained in a trial of the OX40 agonist ivuxolimab. Receptors originate from an adult with an advanced solid tumor such as melanoma, head and neck, liver or kidney cancer. The CDR3 runs from the conserved cysteine through the conserved F or W. The order of the fields is V gene, J gene, clone size, D gene, CDR3 DNA, CDR3 protein. The D gene is left open where the match is weak. Some rows have no size entry. The others give once, few or many, or a class for an expanded clone.

TRBV30,TRBJ1-3,once,TRBD1,TGTGCCTGGGGGACCGGGACAGGGAACTATCTATCTGGAAACACCATATATTTT,CAWGTGTGNYLSGNTIYF
TRBV27,TRBJ2-1,-,-,TGTGCCAGCACGCGAGCGAACAACTACAATGAGCAGTTCTTC,CASTRANNYNEQFF
TRBV7-9,TRBJ2-7,-,-,TGTGCCAGCAGCTGGGGTGAGGGCTACGAGCAGTACTTC,CASSWGEGYEQYF
TRBV27,TRBJ2-7,-,TRBD1,TGTGCCAGCAGTTTTGGGACAGGGTCCTACGAGCAGTACTTC,CASSFGTGSYEQYF
TRBV7-9,TRBJ1-1,-,-,TGTGCCAGCAGCTTAGTTTCAGGGACGGCTGAAGCTTTCTTT,CASSLVSGTAEAFF
TRBV5-1,TRBJ2-7,-,TRBD1,TGCGCCAGCGGAACGGGACAGGAACATCGCGAGCAGTACTTC,CASGTGQEHREQYF
TRBV29-1,TRBJ2-1,-,-,TGCAGCGTTGCGATGGCGGGGCTCTACAATGAGCAGTTCTTC,CSVAMAGLYNEQFF
TRBV28,TRBJ2-3,once,TRBD2,TGTGCCAGCAGTTTAGCGGGAGGACTCACAGATACGCAGTATTTT,CASSLAGGLTDTQYF
TRBV6-6,TRBJ2-3,-,TRBD1,TGTGCCAGCAACCCGGGACAGGGGGGGCCAGATACGCAGTATTTT,CASNPGQGGPDTQYF
TRBV19,TRBJ1-1,-,-,TGTGCCACCCTAGGCTTCGCCTCGGGTATGTACACTGAAGCTTTCTTT,CATLGFASGMYTEAFF
TRBV5-4,TRBJ1-2,-,TRBD1,TGTGCCAGCAGCTCACAGGGGGCGGCCTATGGCTACACCTTC,CASSSQGAAYGYTF
TRBV7-9,TRBJ2-5,-,-,TGTGCCAGCAGCCACACAGGGACACCCCAAGAGACCCAGTACTTC,CASSHTGTPQETQYF
TRBV6-5,TRBJ2-1,-,-,TGTGCCAGCACCGAACGAGGGAGCTCGGGGAATGAGCAGTTCTTC,CASTERGSSGNEQFF